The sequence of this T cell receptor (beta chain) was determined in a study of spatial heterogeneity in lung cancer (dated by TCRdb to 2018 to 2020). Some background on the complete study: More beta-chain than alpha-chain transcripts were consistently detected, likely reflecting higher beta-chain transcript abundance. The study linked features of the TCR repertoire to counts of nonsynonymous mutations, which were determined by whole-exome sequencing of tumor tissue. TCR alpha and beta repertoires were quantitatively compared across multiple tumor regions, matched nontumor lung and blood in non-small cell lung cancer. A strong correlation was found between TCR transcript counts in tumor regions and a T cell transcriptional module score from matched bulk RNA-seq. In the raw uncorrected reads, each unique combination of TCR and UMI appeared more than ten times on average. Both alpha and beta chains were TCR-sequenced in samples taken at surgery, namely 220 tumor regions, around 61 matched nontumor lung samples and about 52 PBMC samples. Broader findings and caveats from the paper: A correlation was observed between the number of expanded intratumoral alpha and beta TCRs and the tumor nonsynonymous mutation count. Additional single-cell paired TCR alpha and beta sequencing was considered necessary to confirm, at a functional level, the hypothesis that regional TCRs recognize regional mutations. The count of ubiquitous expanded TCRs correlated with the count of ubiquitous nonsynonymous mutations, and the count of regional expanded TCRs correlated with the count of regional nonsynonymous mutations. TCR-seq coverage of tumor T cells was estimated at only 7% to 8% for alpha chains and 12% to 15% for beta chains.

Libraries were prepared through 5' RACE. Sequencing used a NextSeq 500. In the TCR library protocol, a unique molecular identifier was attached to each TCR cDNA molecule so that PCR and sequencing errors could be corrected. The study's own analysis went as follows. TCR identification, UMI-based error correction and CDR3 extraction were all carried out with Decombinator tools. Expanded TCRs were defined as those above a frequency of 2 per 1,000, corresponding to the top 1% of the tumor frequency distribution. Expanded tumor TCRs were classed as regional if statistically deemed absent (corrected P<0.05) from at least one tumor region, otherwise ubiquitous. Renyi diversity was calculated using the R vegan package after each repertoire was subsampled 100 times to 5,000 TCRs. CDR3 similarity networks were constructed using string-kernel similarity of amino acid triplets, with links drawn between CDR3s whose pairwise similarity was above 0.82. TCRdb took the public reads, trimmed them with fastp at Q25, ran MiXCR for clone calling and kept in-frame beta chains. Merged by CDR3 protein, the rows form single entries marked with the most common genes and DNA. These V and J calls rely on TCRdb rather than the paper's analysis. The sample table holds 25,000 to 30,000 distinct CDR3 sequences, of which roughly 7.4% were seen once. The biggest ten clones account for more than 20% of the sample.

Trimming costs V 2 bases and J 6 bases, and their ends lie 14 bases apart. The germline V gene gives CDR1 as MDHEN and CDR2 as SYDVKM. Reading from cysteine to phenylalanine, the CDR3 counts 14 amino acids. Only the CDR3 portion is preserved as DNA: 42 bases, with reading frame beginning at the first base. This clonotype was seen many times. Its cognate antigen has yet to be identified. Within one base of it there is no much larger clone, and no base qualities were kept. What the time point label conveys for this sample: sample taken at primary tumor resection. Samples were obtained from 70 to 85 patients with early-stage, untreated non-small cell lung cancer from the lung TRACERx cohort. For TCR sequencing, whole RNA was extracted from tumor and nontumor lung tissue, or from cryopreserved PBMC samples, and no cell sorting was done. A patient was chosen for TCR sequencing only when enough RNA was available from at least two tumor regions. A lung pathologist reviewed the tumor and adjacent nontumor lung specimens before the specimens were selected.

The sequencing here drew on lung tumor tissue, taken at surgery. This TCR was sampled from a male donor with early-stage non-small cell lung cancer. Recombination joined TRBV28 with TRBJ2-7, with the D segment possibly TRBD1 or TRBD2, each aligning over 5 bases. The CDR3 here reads CASSLGTLGREQYF. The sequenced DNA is TGTGCCAGCAGTTTAGGGACCCTGGGGCGCGAGCAGTACTTC.